This TCR beta chain derives from a study of shared clonotypes between healthy human individuals. Overall study findings and caveats: The naive CD4 repertoires of a few donors were compared, and roughly 5% of clonotypes were shared.

Sequencing was at deep level. Here immunoSEQ multiplex PCR was the method, and the copy in TCRdb shows in-frame clones only, minus some. The sample records about 680,000 clones, under 95% being singletons. The germline V gene has CDR1 MDHEN and CDR2 SYDVKM. J lost 2 bases, V lost 4 bases, and 8 bases had no gene match. The CDR3 is 15 residues long. Naive CD8 cells were CD45RO-negative, positively selected for CCR7, excluding terminally differentiated effector memory CD45RA+ cells. With regard to this clone: Antigen unknown.

This sequence joins TRBV28 and TRBJ2-7, with 7 positions matching TRBD2. The sequence was collected from a man aged 25-45 years in good health. The sequencing input was naive CD8+ T cells sorted from blood. The CDR3 sequence is CASSSPRDYPYEQYF. CDR3 nucleotide sequence: TGTGCCAGCAGTTCTCCCCGGGACTACCCCTACGAGCAGTACTTC.